Listed below are T cell receptor beta chains from one sample, sequenced in a study of T cells in Graves' hyperthyroidism and ophthalmopathy. TCRdb re-derived calls from the multiplex PCR reads in MiXCR, one entry per CDR3 protein. The repertoire holds fewer than 300,000 distinct CDR3 sequences, with 15% as singletons. Sequenced: blood. These TCRs come from a woman aged 45-65 years with Graves' hyperthyroidism that later progressed to Graves' ophthalmopathy. The CDR3 runs from the conserved cysteine through the conserved F or W. A D gene is named only where the DNA matches it firmly. Clone size is stated in some rows and not others, as once, few, many or a class when expanded.

many	.	TRBV4-1	TRBJ1-5	CASSPAPAGGKQPQHF	TGCGCCAGCAGCCCCGCGCCGGCGGGGGGCAAACAGCCCCAGCATTTT
many	TRBD1	TRBV5-1	TRBJ2-5	CASSLGARGYQETQYF	TGCGCCAGCAGCTTGGGGGCCAGGGGGTACCAAGAGACCCAGTACTTC
many	TRBD2	TRBV20-1	TRBJ2-1	CSAREFSGLASYNEQFF	TGCAGTGCTAGAGAGTTCTCGGGACTAGCATCCTACAATGAGCAGTTCTTC
many	.	TRBV28	TRBJ1-5	CASSSLSYRVRNQPQHF	TGTGCCAGCAGTTCCCTATCCTACAGGGTTCGCAATCAGCCCCAGCATTTT
many	.	TRBV7-9	TRBJ1-2	CASSPAVNYGYTF	TGTGCCAGCAGCCCCGCGGTTAACTATGGCTACACCTTC
many	.	TRBV29-1	TRBJ2-3	CSDTGTTVGDTQYF	TGCAGCGACACCGGGACCACCGTCGGAGATACGCAGTATTTT
many	.	TRBV7-2	TRBJ2-3	CAMTQRKSTDTQYF	TGTGCCATGACACAGCGGAAAAGCACAGATACGCAGTATTTT
many	TRBD1	TRBV7-9	TRBJ2-1	CASSYGQVSEQFF	TGTGCCAGCAGTTACGGACAGGTTAGTGAGCAGTTCTTC
many	TRBD2	TRBV18	TRBJ2-3	CASSRGTSGSTDTQYF	TGTGCCAGCTCACGCGGGACTAGCGGTAGCACAGATACGCAGTATTTT
many	.	TRBV20-1	TRBJ2-1	CSGGRGSGEQFF	TGCAGCGGGGGGAGGGGGTCAGGGGAGCAGTTCTTC
few	.	TRBV29-1	TRBJ1-2	CSVENYGYTF	TGCAGCGTGGAAAACTATGGCTACACCTTC
.	TRBD2	TRBV6-1	TRBJ2-7	CASSEELAGGTYEQYF	TGTGCCAGCAGTGAAGAACTAGCGGGAGGGACATACGAGCAGTACTTC
many	.	TRBV11-2	TRBJ2-4	CASSLARGPQNIQYF	TGTGCCAGCAGCTTAGCCCGGGGACCTCAAAACATTCAGTACTTC
many	.	TRBV7-3	TRBJ2-7	CASSFGRGPYEQYF	TGTGCCAGCAGCTTCGGGCGGGGGCCCTACGAGCAGTACTTC
few	.	TRBV2	TRBJ1-2	CASSEIPGASGRTRDRNYGYTF	TGTGCCAGCAGTGAAATTCCCGGCGCTAGCGGGAGGACCCGAGACAGGAACTATGGCTACACCTTC
.	TRBD1	TRBV7-9	TRBJ1-6	CASSTTGGSSPLHF	TGTGCCAGCAGCACGACAGGGGGCTCTTCACCCCTCCACTTT
few	.	TRBV9	TRBJ2-3	CASSVAPPQAGTDTQYF	TGTGCCAGCAGCGTTGCCCCGCCCCAAGCTGGCACAGATACGCAGTATTTT
.	.	TRBV27	TRBJ1-1	CASARAGVLNTEAFF	TGTGCCAGCGCGCGGGCGGGGGTATTGAACACTGAAGCTTTCTTT
few	TRBD1	TRBV5-1	TRBJ2-5	CASSSSGQGAYETQYF	TGCGCCAGCAGCTCCTCGGGACAGGGGGCGTATGAGACCCAGTACTTC
.	.	TRBV6-1	TRBJ1-5	CASSEVGWGYQPQHF	TGTGCCAGCAGTGAAGTCGGGTGGGGATATCAGCCCCAGCATTTT
.	TRBD1	TRBV24-1	TRBJ2-1	CATSDLNPGTGVINEQFF	TGTGCCACCAGTGATTTGAACCCCGGGACAGGGGTGATAAATGAGCAGTTCTTC
.	.	TRBV10-2	TRBJ1-5	CASTEGGTQPQHF	TGCGCCAGCACCGAGGGAGGGACTCAGCCCCAGCATTTT
many	.	TRBV7-8	TRBJ1-5	CASSLGIHSNQPQHF	TGTGCCAGCAGCTTAGGCATCCATAGCAATCAGCCCCAGCATTTT
many	TRBD1	TRBV11-2	TRBJ1-1	CASSLGRGRVNTEAFF	TGTGCCAGCAGCTTAGGCAGGGGGCGGGTGAACACTGAAGCTTTCTTT
many	.	TRBV11-2	TRBJ1-3	CASSAVTGGNTIYF	TGTGCCAGCAGCGCTGTAACAGGCGGAAACACCATATATTTT
many	.	TRBV3-1	TRBJ1-2	CASSPLVGGGYGYTF	TGTGCCAGCAGCCCGTTAGTCGGGGGCGGCTATGGCTACACCTTC